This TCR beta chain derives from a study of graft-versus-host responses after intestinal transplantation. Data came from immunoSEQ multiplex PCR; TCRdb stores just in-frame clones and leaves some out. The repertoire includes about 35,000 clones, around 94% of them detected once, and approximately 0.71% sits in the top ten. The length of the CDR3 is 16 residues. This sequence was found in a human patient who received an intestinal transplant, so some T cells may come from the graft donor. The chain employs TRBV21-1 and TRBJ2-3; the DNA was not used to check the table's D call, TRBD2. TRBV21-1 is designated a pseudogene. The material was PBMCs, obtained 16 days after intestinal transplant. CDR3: CASSKGLAGVPDTQYF. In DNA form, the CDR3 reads TGTGCCAGCAGCAAAGGACTAGCGGGGGTCCCAGATACGCAGTATTTT.